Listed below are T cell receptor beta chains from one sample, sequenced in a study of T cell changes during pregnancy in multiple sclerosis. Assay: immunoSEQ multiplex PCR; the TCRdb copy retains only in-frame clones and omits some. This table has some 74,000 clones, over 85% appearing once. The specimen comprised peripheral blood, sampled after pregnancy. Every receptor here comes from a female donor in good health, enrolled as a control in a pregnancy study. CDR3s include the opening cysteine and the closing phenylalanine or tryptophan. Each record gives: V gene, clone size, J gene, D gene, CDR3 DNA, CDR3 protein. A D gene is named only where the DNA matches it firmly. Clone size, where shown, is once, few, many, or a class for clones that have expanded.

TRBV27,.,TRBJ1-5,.,TGTGCCAGCAGTTTAATTCCCGGGTATAGCAATCAGCCCCAGCATTTT,CASSLIPGYSNQPQHF
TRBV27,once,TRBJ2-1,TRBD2,TGTGCCAGCAGTTTAGTAGCGGGAGGGGCGGGTGAGCAGTTCTTC,CASSLVAGGAGEQFF
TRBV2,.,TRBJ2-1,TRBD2,TGTGCCAGCAGCCAAACGGGACTAGCGGGAGGCAATGAGCAGTTCTTC,CASSQTGLAGGNEQFF
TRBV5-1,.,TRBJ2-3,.,TGCGCCAGCAGCACGGACAGCCTAAGCACAGATACGCAGTATTTT,CASSTDSLSTDTQYF
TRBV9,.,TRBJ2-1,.,TGTGCCAGCAGCGTAGCCGACAACAATGAGCAGTTCTTC,CASSVADNNEQFF
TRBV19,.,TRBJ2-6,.,TGTGCCAGTAGTAGCGGGGCCAACTCTGGGGCCAACGTCCTGACTTTC,CASSSGANSGANVLTF
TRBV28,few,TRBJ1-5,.,TGTGCCAGCGTCCAAGGGGGTGTGAGCAATCAGCCCCAGCATTTT,CASVQGGVSNQPQHF
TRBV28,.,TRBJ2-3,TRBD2,TGTGCCAGCAGTGGCGGGACTAGCGGGACAGATACGCAGTATTTT,CASSGGTSGTDTQYF
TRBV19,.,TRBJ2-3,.,TGTGCCAGTAGTATCAGGGCTAGCACAGATACGCAGTATTTT,CASSIRASTDTQYF
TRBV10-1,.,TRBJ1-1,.,TGCGCCAGCAGTGAGACTAGGGTTGAGGAAGCTTTCTTT,CASSETRVEEAFF
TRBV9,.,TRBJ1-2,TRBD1,TGTGCCAGCAGCGTAAATCCGGGACAGGGTATTGATGGCTACACCTTC,CASSVNPGQGIDGYTF
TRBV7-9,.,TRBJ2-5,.,TGTGCCAGCAGCTTAGGTTACGGGGTCAACCAAGAGACCCAGTACTTC,CASSLGYGVNQETQYF
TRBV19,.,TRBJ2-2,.,TGTGCCAGTAGCCTTGGGACTTGGGGCACCGGGGAGCTGTTTTTT,CASSLGTWGTGELFF
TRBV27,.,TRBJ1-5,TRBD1,TGTGCCAGCAGGACAGGGCCGGGGGATCAGCCCCAGCATTTT,CASRTGPGDQPQHF
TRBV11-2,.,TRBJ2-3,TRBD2,TGTGCCAGCAGCTCTCTAGCGGGAGGTACAGATACGCAGTATTTT,CASSSLAGGTDTQYF
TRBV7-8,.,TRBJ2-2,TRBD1,TGTGCCAGCACCATTGGGACAGGGGCCACGACCGGGGAGCTGTTTTTT,CASTIGTGATTGELFF
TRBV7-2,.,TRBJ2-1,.,TGTGCCAGCAGCTCGGGGGAGCGGGAGCAGTTCTTC,CASSSGEREQFF
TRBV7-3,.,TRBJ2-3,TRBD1,TGTGCCAGCAGCTACCACGGACAGGTGGGAGATACGCAGTATTTT,CASSYHGQVGDTQYF
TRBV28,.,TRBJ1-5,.,TGTGCCAGCAAAAGGCAGGGAGGCCAGCCCCAGCATTTT,CASKRQGGQPQHF
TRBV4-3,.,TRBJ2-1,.,TGCGCCAGCAGCCTCGCGGGAACGTTTAATGAGCAGTTCTTC,CASSLAGTFNEQFF
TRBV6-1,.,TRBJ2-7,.,TGTGCCAGCTCCCCGGCGGGATCGAGCTCCTACGAGCAGTACTTC,CASSPAGSSSYEQYF
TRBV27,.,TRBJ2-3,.,TGTGCCAGCAGTTTTCCGGGATCAGATACGCAGTATTTT,CASSFPGSDTQYF
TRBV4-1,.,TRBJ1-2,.,TGCGCCAGCAGCCAATACCCTGTTTCCGGGTATGGCTACACCTTC,CASSQYPVSGYGYTF
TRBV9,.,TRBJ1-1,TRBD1,TGTGCCAGCAGCGTCATCCGACAGGGGGCGCGAATCACTGAAGCTTTCTTT,CASSVIRQGARITEAFF
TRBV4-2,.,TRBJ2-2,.,TGTGCCAGCAGCCAAGAAAACGGGAACACCGGGGAGCTGTTTTTT,CASSQENGNTGELFF
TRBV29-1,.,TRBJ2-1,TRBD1,TGCAGCGGCCGCCCGGGACAGGGGTCCTACAATGAGCAGTTCTTC,CSGRPGQGSYNEQFF
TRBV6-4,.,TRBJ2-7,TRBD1,TGTGCCAGCAGTGACTCGGACAGGCTCTACGAGCAGTACTTC,CASSDSDRLYEQYF
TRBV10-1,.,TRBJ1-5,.,TGCGCCAGCAGTGGACAGGATCAGCCCCAGCATTTT,CASSGQDQPQHF
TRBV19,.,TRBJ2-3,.,TGTGCCAGTAGGAGTCGCGGAGGTGGGGATACGCAGTATTTT,CASRSRGGGDTQYF
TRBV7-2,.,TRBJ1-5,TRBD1,TGTGCCAGCAGCTTAGTAGGGACAGATCAGCCCCAGCATTTT,CASSLVGTDQPQHF
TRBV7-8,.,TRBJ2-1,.,TGTGCCAGCAGCTTAGTGGCCGGGGATGAGCAGTTCTTC,CASSLVAGDEQFF
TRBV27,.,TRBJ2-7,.,TGTGCCAGCGCCTCCTGGGAGTTCGAGCAGTACTTC,CASASWEFEQYF
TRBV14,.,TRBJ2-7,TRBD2,TGTGCCAGCAGCCTCAGCGGGAGCTACGAGCAGTACTTC,CASSLSGSYEQYF
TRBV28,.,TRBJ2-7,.,TGTGCCAGCAGCTCAGAGGGTCGAGGAACCTACGAGCAGTACTTC,CASSSEGRGTYEQYF
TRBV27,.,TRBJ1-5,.,TGTGCCAGCAGTTTAACAGGTACTCCTCAGCCCCAGCATTTT,CASSLTGTPQPQHF
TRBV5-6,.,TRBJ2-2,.,TGTGCCAGCAGCTCCCGTCTTGGGGAGCTGTTTTTT,CASSSRLGELFF
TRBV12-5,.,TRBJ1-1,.,TGTGCTAGTGCCTCCCAGGGCCCCGAGAACACTGAAGCTTTCTTT,CASASQGPENTEAFF
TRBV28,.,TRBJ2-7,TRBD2,TGTGCCAGCAGCTTGGGACTAGCCGAGCAGTACTTC,CASSLGLAEQYF
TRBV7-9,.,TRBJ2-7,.,TGTGCCAGCAGCTTAGGGGTGGAGGGGGCAGGCGAGCAGTACTTC,CASSLGVEGAGEQYF
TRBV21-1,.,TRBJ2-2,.,TGTGCCAGCAGCAATACAGGGGCGAACACCGGGGAGCTGTTTTTT,CASSNTGANTGELFF
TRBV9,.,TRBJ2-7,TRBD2,TGTGCCAGCAGCGTTTCGACTAGCGGATCCTACGAGCAGTACTTC,CASSVSTSGSYEQYF
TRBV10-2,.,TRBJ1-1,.,TGCGCCAGCAGGCGCGCTAAGAACACTGAAGCTTTCTTT,CASRRAKNTEAFF
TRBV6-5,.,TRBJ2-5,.,TGTGCCAGCGGGTCCGGGTTGGACCAGTACTTC,CASGSGLDQYF
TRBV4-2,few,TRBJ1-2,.,TGTGCCAGCAGCCAAGATGGGGAGGGCAGCCCAGGTGGCTACACCTTC,CASSQDGEGSPGGYTF
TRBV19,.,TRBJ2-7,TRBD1,TGTGCCAGTAGTCGGGACAGGGGGACCTACGAGCAGTACTTC,CASSRDRGTYEQYF
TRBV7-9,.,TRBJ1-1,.,TGTGCCAGCAGCCCTAGTGGGGGCGGCATGGTTGTAGAAGCTTTCTTT,CASSPSGGGMVVEAFF
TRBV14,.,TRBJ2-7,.,TGTGCCAGCAGCCCGCAGGTGAGGGCCGAGCAGTACTTC,CASSPQVRAEQYF
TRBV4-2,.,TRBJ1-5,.,TGTGCCAGCAGCCAAGAAGTCAGGGTCGGTAGCAATCAGCCCCAGCATTTT,CASSQEVRVGSNQPQHF
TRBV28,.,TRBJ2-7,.,TGTGCCAGCAGTAGCAGGGTGGTCTACGAGCAGTACTTC,CASSSRVVYEQYF
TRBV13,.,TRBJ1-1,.,TGTGCCAGCAGCCCCAGGCAGACTGAAGCTTTCTTT,CASSPRQTEAFF
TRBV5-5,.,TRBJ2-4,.,TGTGCCAGCAGCTTGCCCGCGGAGGGGAACATTCAGTACTTC,CASSLPAEGNIQYF
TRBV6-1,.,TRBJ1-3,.,TGTGCCAGCAGCGGCCCCAGGGGTACTGGAAACACCATATATTTT,CASSGPRGTGNTIYF
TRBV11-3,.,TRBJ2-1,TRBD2,TGTGCCAGCAGCCACACCATTCGGGCTAGCGGGAGGTCCTACAATGAGCAGTTCTTC,CASSHTIRASGRSYNEQFF